The T cell receptor (beta chain) under discussion was sequenced for a study of OX40 agonist ivuxolimab in advanced cancers. For the study at large: At 0.01 to 10 mg/kg, ivuxolimab was administered intravenously to patients every 2 weeks. Hepatocellular carcinoma, melanoma, renal cell or head and neck cancer affected the dose-escalation patients.

Only in-frame clones appear in the TCRdb table, and some are missing; sequencing was by immunoSEQ multiplex PCR. The sample shows 70,000 or so clones, roughly 80% of them seen only once. Worth noting for this clone: Its matching antigen is unknown. Its ends do not fully match the called genes, so a read error is possible.

The CDR3 runs to 14 residues. The germline gives CDR1 KGHSH, CDR2 LQKENI. General observations from the study: Relative to CD4+, CD8+ T cells held more expanded clones on average.

The V and J genes are TRBV18 and TRBJ2-5; TRBD1 is a possible D gene (5 bases). This receptor was identified in an adult with an advanced solid tumor such as melanoma, head and neck, liver or kidney cancer. The sequenced sample was CD4+ or CD8+ T cells sorted from blood, obtained in a trial of the OX40 agonist ivuxolimab. CDR3 amino acids: CAGSITGAGETQYF. CDR3 coding DNA: TGTGCCGGCTCAATCACAGGCGCCGGGGAGACCCAGTACTTC.